This entry describes one TCR beta chain. Construction of TCR beta libraries relied on iRepertoire HTBI primers and on Arm-PCR targeting CDR3 regions. MiXCR was run by TCRdb on the multiplex PCR reads, yielding one entry per CDR3 protein. The data hold hundreds of thousands of distinct CDR3 sequences, with 15% to 20% observed a single time. V lost 8 bases to trimming and J lost 10 bases, with 18 bases between them. The germline V gene has CDR1 SGHRS and CDR2 YFSETQ. The CDR3 contains 13 residues. These data belong to a study of regulatory T cells in long-lasting Graves disease. Time point specified: newly diagnosed GD, antithyroid drugs for less than 3 months. PBMC RNA served as the TCR library source. Criteria from the American Thyroid Association guidelines were applied to diagnose Graves' disease. Those enrolled as patients came out of an endocrinology department in Xi'an, China. The same specimen was also included in a second study, on T cells in Graves' hyperthyroidism and ophthalmopathy. That investigation notes: Ophthalmopathy was separated from stable hyperthyroidism by a 13 V-J model.

The sample consisted of peripheral blood mononuclear cells (PBMCs), taken at new diagnosis, from a patient treated with antithyroid drugs. The V gene is TRBV5-1, the J gene TRBJ1-4; possibly TRBD1 for D (6 bases). The origin of this receptor is a woman aged 35 to 59 with Graves disease. The CDR3 reads CARHNRVLGKLFF. The CDR3 DNA follows: TGCGCCAGACATAACAGGGTTCTGGGAAAACTGTTTTTT.